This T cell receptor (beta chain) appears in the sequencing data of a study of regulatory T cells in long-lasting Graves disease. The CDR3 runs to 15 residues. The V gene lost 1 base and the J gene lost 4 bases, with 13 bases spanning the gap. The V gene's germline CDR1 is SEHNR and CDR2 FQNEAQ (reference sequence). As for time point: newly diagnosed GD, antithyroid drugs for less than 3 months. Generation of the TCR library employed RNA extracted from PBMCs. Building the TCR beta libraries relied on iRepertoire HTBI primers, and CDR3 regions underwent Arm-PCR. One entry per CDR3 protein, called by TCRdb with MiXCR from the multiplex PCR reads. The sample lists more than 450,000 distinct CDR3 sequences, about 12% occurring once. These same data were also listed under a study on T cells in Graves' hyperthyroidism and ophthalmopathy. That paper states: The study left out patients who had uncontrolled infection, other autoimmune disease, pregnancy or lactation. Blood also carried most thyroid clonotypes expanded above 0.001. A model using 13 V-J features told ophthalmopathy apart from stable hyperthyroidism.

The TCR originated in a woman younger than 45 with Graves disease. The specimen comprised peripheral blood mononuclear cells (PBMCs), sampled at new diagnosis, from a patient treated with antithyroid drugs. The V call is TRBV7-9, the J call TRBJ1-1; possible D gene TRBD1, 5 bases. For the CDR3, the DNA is TGTGCCAGCAGCTTAGGGACATCCCAGGGCACTGAAGCTTTCTTT. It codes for CASSLGTSQGTEAFF. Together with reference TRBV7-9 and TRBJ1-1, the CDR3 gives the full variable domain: DTGVSQNPRHKITKRGQNVTFRCDPISEHNRLYWYRQTLGQGPEFLTYFQNEAQLEKSRLLSDRFSAERPKGSFSTLEIQRTEQGDSAMYLCASSLGTSQGTEAFFGQGTRLTVV.